This T cell receptor (beta chain) was found in a study of blood T cell repertoires in COVID-19. At least ten counts were recorded for this clone. The V gene's germline CDR1 is MNHGY and CDR2 SAAAGT. Trimming shortened V by 8 bases and J by 4 bases, and 30 bases separated the two germline ends. CDR3 length equals 18 residues. The method was immunoSEQ multiplex PCR; TCRdb's version includes in-frame clones alone and lacks a portion of them. The table shows just over 150,000 clones, with about 85% occurring only once. The clonotype was recovered from a woman in her 70s with acute or convalescent COVID-19. The V call is TRBV6-8, the J call TRBJ2-7; a possible D gene is TRBD2 (6 bases). The sample was peripheral blood. CDR3 sequence (DNA): TGTGCCAGCCCGACTCCTAGAGGGGAGGTTATTGAATGGTACGAGCAGTACTTC. Its translation is CASPTPRGEVIEWYEQYF.